The 13 T cell receptor beta chains below were found in one sample sequenced in a study of T-cell reconstitution after alpha-beta-depleted transplantation in children. Unique molecular identifiers were incorporated when the TCRbeta library was constructed. Using its own MiXCR run on the PCR reads, TCRdb lists one record per CDR3 protein. The sample yields roughly 180,000 distinct CDR3 sequences, just over 14% seen once. The sample here was PBMCs from the stem cell graft donor, taken from the stem cell graft. These receptors were obtained from a human donor who donated a stem cell graft to a child with acute lymphoblastic leukemia.

This clonotype was seen at least ten times. The genes are TRBV5-4 and TRBJ1-1; possibly TRBD1 for D (5 bases). Germline CDR1 and CDR2: SGHNT and YYREEE (reference sequence). This CDR3 spans 13 amino acids. V shed 6 bases and J shed 0 bases, with 9 bases lying between them. CDR3 residues: CASTGNMNTEAFF. CDR3 DNA: TGTGCCAGCACAGGGAACATGAACACTGAAGCTTTCTTT.

With respect to this clonotype: This clone may be a read error of a much larger clone one base away. This chain joins TRBV5-1 and TRBJ2-7; no definite D call. V was pared by 2 bases and J by 1 base, with 10 bases between. The germline gives CDR1 SGHRS, CDR2 YFSETQ. This CDR3 has 14 residues. The CDR3 loop reads CASSFMTGSYEQYF. The CDR3, as DNA: TGCGCCAGCAGCTTTATGACTGGGTCCTACGAGCAGTACTTC.

Many counts were recorded for this clonotype. Here the CDR3 reads CASSQDRGGSTRYEQFF. The CDR3 bases are TGCGCCAGCAGCCAAGACCGGGGCGGGAGTACCCGATATGAGCAGTTCTTC. The J gene is TRBJ2-1, the V gene TRBV4-1; TRBD2 matches at 7 bases. This CDR3 has 17 amino acids. Looked up from germline, CDR1 is MGHRA and CDR2 is YSYEKL. The ends lost 0 bases at V and 8 bases at J; junction bases unmatched: 13.

The chain couples TRBV5-1 to TRBJ2-4; D is undetermined. The CDR3 is 15 amino acids. Trimming removed 3 bases from V and 1 base from J, with 11 bases in between. Germline CDR1 is SGHRS and CDR2 is YFSETQ. DNA for the CDR3: TGCGCCAGCAGCTCTGCTGTCGCGGCCAAAAACATTCAGTACTTC. Translating it yields CASSSAVAAKNIQYF.

The V gene is TRBV20-1, the J gene TRBJ1-5; TRBD1 matches 8 bases. CDR3 length equals 15 residues. Germline CDR1 DFQATT, CDR2 SNEGSKA (reference sequence). J lost 3 bases, V lost 6 bases, and 10 bases had no gene match. Written as DNA, the CDR3 is TGCAGTGCCAGGAGTCGGGACAGGCTCAATCAGCCCCAGCATTTT. Amino acids: CSARSRDRLNQPQHF.

This clonotype was seen more than once but under ten times. The rearrangement links TRBV30 to TRBJ2-5; 7 bases match TRBD1. CDR3 length equals 15 residues. Germline values: CDR1 GTSNPN, CDR2 SVGIG (reference sequence). The J segment lost 2 bases and the V segment lost 4 bases, leaving 10 bases of the junction unmatched. The CDR3 here is CAWTFRQGGQETQYF. The CDR3 DNA reads as TGTGCCTGGACTTTCCGACAGGGTGGACAAGAGACCCAGTACTTC.

Here the CDR3 DNA reads TGTGCCAGCAGTGCCCGGTACAATGAGCAGTTCTTC. This encodes CASSARYNEQFF. The chain employs TRBV12-3 or TRBV12-4 and TRBJ2-1; D gene ambiguous. The germline V and J ends were trimmed by 5 bases and 4 bases, with 6 bases remaining between them. This CDR3 has 12 amino acids.

This clonotype was seen repeatedly, ten times or more. This chain joins TRBV7-9 and TRBJ2-6; no firm D call. Trimming took 3 bases from V and 1 from J, leaving 4 bases between them. Germline lookup yields CDR1 SEHNR and CDR2 FQNEAQ (reference sequence). This CDR3 comprises 14 residues. The CDR3 loop reads CASSLASGANVLTF. The CDR3 DNA reads TGTGCCAGCAGCTTGGCGTCTGGGGCCAACGTCCTGACTTTC.

CDR3 in amino acids: CASSLTGARGGFGAFF. CDR3 nucleotides: TGTGCCAGCAGCTTAACGGGCGCCCGGGGAGGTTTCGGGGCTTTCTTT. The chain has TRBV7-9 and TRBJ1-1; D gene ambiguous. The CDR3 has 16 amino acids. Trimming pared 2 bases from V and 11 bases from J, leaving 24 bases between. Germline lookup yields CDR1 SEHNR and CDR2 FQNEAQ (reference sequence).

This clonotype has ten or more counts. V usage is TRBV24-1 and J usage is TRBJ2-1, with 9 bases identical to TRBD2. The CDR3 is made up of 17 amino acids. V gave up 2 bases and J gave up 5 bases; unmatched junction bases: 9. Germline assignment: CDR1 KGHDR and CDR2 SFDVKD. The CDR3: CATSDSDGLAQNNEQFF. The CDR3 nucleotides are TGTGCCACCAGTGATTCCGACGGACTAGCGCAAAACAATGAGCAGTTCTTC.

This clonotype came up many times. The rearrangement joins TRBV20-1 to TRBJ2-7; D is undetermined. V was shortened by 2 bases and J by 1 base, with 21 bases between the two germline ends. Per the germline V gene, CDR1 is DFQATT and CDR2 is SNEGSKA (reference sequence). The CDR3 length is 17 residues. The CDR3 protein is CSARLSVRQAYSYEQYF. The CDR3 DNA sequence: TGCAGTGCTAGATTATCGGTGAGGCAGGCATATTCCTACGAGCAGTACTTC.

In its sample, this clonotype was seen many times. V is TRBV5-1 and J is TRBJ2-6, with 10 bases identical to TRBD1. The CDR3 is made up of 16 amino acids. The V segment lost 7 bases and the J segment 4 bases; nucleotides outside the gene matches: 8. Germline loops: CDR1 SGHRS, CDR2 YFSETQ. CDR3 DNA: TGCGCCAGCTCACCCGGGACAGGGGACGGGGCCAACGTCCTGACTTTC. Translated: CASSPGTGDGANVLTF.

This clonotype was seen many times. The chain couples TRBV6-2 or TRBV6-3 to TRBJ1-2; TRBD1 is a possible D gene (6 bases). Germline lookup yields CDR1 MNHEY and CDR2 SVGEGT. The V gene lost 0 bases and the J gene lost 3 bases, with 11 bases spanning the gap. This CDR3 comprises 15 residues. The CDR3 region is CASSYSGQRDYGYTF. The DNA for the CDR3 is TGTGCCAGCAGTTACTCGGGACAAAGAGACTATGGCTACACCTTC.